What follows describes a single TCR beta chain. Its antigen remains unidentified. The data were obtained in a study of CD8 T cells in Susac syndrome. Study-level results: In total CD8+ repertoires, about 15 Susac-specific public clones were detected, and CD8+ TEMRA repertoires contained five or six.

With random hexamers, reverse transcription was performed on about 0.5 to 1 ug of RNA. Across 54 Vbeta and 13 Jbeta, TCR beta CDR3 was amplified with immunoSEQ multiplex PCR. TCRdb analysed the immunoSEQ multiplex PCR reads with MiXCR anew, one entry per CDR3 protein. This sample yields fewer than 85,000 distinct CDR3 sequences, of which roughly 95% are seen a single time; about 0.52% belongs to the top ten. The CDR3 has 14 amino acids. Through negative isolation, CD4+ and CD8+ T cells were obtained, while TEMRA cells were enriched using FACS. The chain uses TRBV21-1 and TRBJ2-5; the table's D call of TRBD1 was not tested on the DNA. TRBV21-1 represents a pseudogene. The material sequenced was CD8+ T cells from PBMCs. This TCR derives from a human donor with Susac syndrome. The CDR3 region has the DNA TGTGCCAGCAGCACATACAGGGGGCAAGAGACCCAGTACTTC. Amino acid sequence: CASSTYRGQETQYF.